These 27 T cell receptor beta chains originate from one sample sequenced in a study of T cells in women clearing cervical HPV infection. TCRdb's copy holds only in-frame clones and misses some; the assay was immunoSEQ multiplex PCR. This sample's table reports 49,000 or so clones. The material sequenced was blood buffy coat. The receptor source for this set is a woman between 18 and 70 years old with a cervical HPV16 infection that either progressed to CIN3+ or cleared (not recorded which).

With respect to this clone: The CDR3 end is not reached by the read, which stops 3 residues before it; the germline J gene fills it in. The gene calls are TRBV7-8 and TRBJ1-2; the D gene is possibly TRBD1 (5 bases). Germline values: CDR1 SGHVS, CDR2 FQNEAQ. Trimming stripped 4 bases from V and 6 bases from J, with 15 bases between. The CDR3 has 14 amino acids. The CDR3 reads CASSYRQTPDGYTF. The covered CDR3 bases are TGTGCCAGCAGCTATAGACAGACCCCGGATGGC. The complete variable domain, with remaining parts taken from reference TRBV7-8 and TRBJ1-2, reads GAGVSQSPRYKVAKRGQDVALRCDPISGHVSLFWYQQALGQGPEFLTYFQNEAQLDKSGLPSDRFFAERPEGSVSTLKIQRTQQEDSAVYLCASSYRQTPDGYTFGSGTRLTVV.

In the case of this clone: With the read ending 3 residues before the CDR3 end, the germline J gene is used to fill in that end. This chain joins TRBV10-2 and TRBJ2-7, with TRBD1 identical over 7 bases. V was pared by 6 bases and J by 3 bases, with 5 bases of the junction left unmatched. The CDR3 consists of 13 residues. Germline V gene sequence: CDR1 WSHSY, CDR2 SAAADI. The CDR3 loop is CASRTGKVYEQYF. The sequenced part of the CDR3 DNA is TGCGCCAGCAGGACAGGGAAGGTCTACGAG.

As concerns this clone: The read ends 3 residues early relative to the CDR3; the germline J gene fills the gap. This rearrangement joins TRBV30 to TRBJ2-1; possibly TRBD2 for D (6 bases). Trimming stripped 2 bases from V and 6 bases from J, with 11 bases between. The CDR3 runs to 13 residues. Per germline, CDR1 GTSNPN and CDR2 SVGIG (reference sequence). The part of the CDR3 DNA that was read is TGTGCCTGGAGTCCCGGACTACGCAATGAG. Translation: CAWSPGLRNE. The complete CDR3 reads CAWSPGLRNEQFF. The whole variable domain, remainder taken from reference TRBV30 and TRBJ2-1, is SQTIHQWPATLVQPVGSPLSLECTVEGTSNPNLYWYRQAAGRGLQLLFYSVGIGQISSEVPQNLSASRPQDRQFILSSKKLLLSDSGFYLCAWSPGLRNEQFFGPGTRLTVL.

For this clone: Sequencing ends 3 residues short of the CDR3 end; the germline J gene provides the rest. V and J are TRBV30 and TRBJ1-6, with no clear D. The CDR3 covers 15 residues. Trimming left V 5 bases short and J 2 bases short, with 13 bases between. In germline, CDR1 is GTSNPN, CDR2 SVGIG (reference sequence). The part of the CDR3 DNA that was read is TGTGCCTGGTCGGAGGCGGGGACCTATAATTCACCC. Its protein product is CAWSEAGTYNSP. The whole CDR3 is CAWSEAGTYNSPLHF.

About this clone itself: The read stops 3 residues short of the end of the CDR3; the missing end is completed from the germline J gene. V usage is TRBV19 and J usage is TRBJ2-3, with a possible D match to TRBD2 (6 bases). The CDR3 is 14 amino acids. Germline-derived CDR1 and CDR2 are LNHDA and SQIVND (reference sequence). This CDR3 reads CASSSPGVAETQYF. The part of the CDR3 DNA that was read is TGTGCCAGTAGTTCTCCGGGGGTAGCCGAGACG.

To note about this clone: Coverage ceases 3 residues before the CDR3 finishes, and the germline J gene fills in the end. The chain has TRBV10-3 and TRBJ1-6; 8 nucleotides align to TRBD1. This CDR3 has 18 amino acids. The V and J ends lost 0 bases and 5 bases, in that order; junction bases with no gene match: 9. Per the germline V gene, CDR1 is ENHRY and CDR2 is SYGVKD. The CDR3: CAISESGTGFIDNSPLHF. The CDR3 bases that were read are TGTGCCATCAGTGAGTCCGGGACAGGATTTATAGATAATTCACCC.

As concerns this clone: Coverage ceases 3 residues before the CDR3 finishes, and the germline J gene fills in the end. V usage is TRBV5-5 and J usage is TRBJ1-5, with a tentative D call TRBD1 (5 bases). The CDR3 is 15 amino acids. V shed 5 bases and J shed 6 bases, with 18 bases lying between them. Germline V CDR1 and CDR2: SGHKS, YYEKEE (reference sequence). Here the CDR3 reads CASSWGVAGGQPQHF. Partial CDR3 DNA: TGTGCCAGCAGTTGGGGGGTAGCGGGGGGTCAGCCC.

About this clone: Sequencing ends 3 residues short of the CDR3 end; the germline J gene provides the rest. V gene TRBV11-2 combines with J gene TRBJ2-3; D unresolved. This CDR3 region has 13 residues. V was shortened by 5 bases and J by 5 bases, with 11 bases between the two germline ends. Germline CDR1 reads SGHAT; CDR2 reads FQNNGV. CDR3 DNA (partial): TGTGCCAGCAGCCTTTCCACTCGAGATACG. This gives the protein CASSLSTRDT. The full CDR3 is CASSLSTRDTQYF.

For this clone: The read terminates 3 residues before the CDR3 end, so the remaining end is supplied by the germline J gene. The V call is TRBV30, the J call TRBJ1-6; TRBD1 agrees at 7 bases. The V and J ends lost 5 bases and 10 bases, in that order; junction bases with no gene match: 8. The germline V gene encodes CDR1 GTSNPN and CDR2 SVGIG (reference sequence). The CDR3 spans 13 residues. Incomplete CDR3 DNA: TGTGCCTGGGGGACAGCCGGCGGATCACCC. Translation gives CAWGTAGGSP. The full CDR3 protein is CAWGTAGGSPLHF.

A note on this clone: Germline and junction disagree at one end, which may indicate a read error. The same CDR3 can be traced to other DNA sequences in this sample. CDR3 residues: CASSSLTGWNTEAFF. The sequenced part of the CDR3 DNA is TGTGCCAGCAGCTCCTTGACAGGTTGGAACACTGAG. This rearrangement joins TRBV7-2 to TRBJ1-1, with D possibly matching TRBD1 (6 bases). The read gets to within 3 residues of the CDR3 end, and the germline J gene fills in the rest. The CDR3 is 15 residues long. Germline assignment: CDR1 SGHTA and CDR2 FQGNSA.

Points on this clone: The CDR3 extends 3 residues past the end of the read, so its final part is completed from the germline J gene. The chain has TRBV2 and TRBJ2-5; 9 nucleotides align to TRBD1. CDR1 and CDR2 from the germline V gene are SNHLY and FYNNEI. The V segment lost 9 bases and the J segment 5 bases; nucleotides outside the gene matches: 10. The length of the CDR3 is 14 residues. The sequenced CDR3 bases are TGTGCCAGGCGCCGGGACAGGGATCGGGAGACC. This translates into CARRRDRDRET. The complete CDR3 reads CARRRDRDRETQYF.

A remark on this clone: The CDR3 goes on 3 residues after the read ends, and that part is filled in from the germline J gene. The V call is TRBV5-6, the J call TRBJ1-2, with unresolved D. Germline V gene data show CDR1 as SGHDT and CDR2 as YYEEEE. The CDR3 runs 12 residues. CDR3 residues: CASSLVSGGYTF. The sequenced part of the CDR3 DNA is TGTGCCAGCAGCTTGGTCAGTGGCGGC.

A remark on this clone: Read data end 3 residues before the CDR3 end; the end is taken from the germline J gene. The chain joins TRBV20-1 to TRBJ2-3; D is uncertain. This CDR3 spans 14 amino acids. Germline CDR1 reads DFQATT; CDR2 reads SNEGSKA (reference sequence). Between the trimmed V and J ends, which lost 5 bases and 4 bases, there was a span of 16 bases. CDR3 bases read: TGCAGTGCTGGAAAGCTAGGTTTTGCAGATACG. This encodes CSAGKLGFADT. The whole CDR3 protein reads CSAGKLGFADTQYF.

Note on this clone: The CDR3 is cut off 3 residues early in the read; its end comes from the germline J gene. The J gene is TRBJ1-1, the V gene TRBV2; D may be TRBD1 (6 bases). V lost 5 bases and J lost 3, with 7 bases in between. CDR1 and CDR2 from the germline V gene are SNHLY and FYNNEI. The CDR3 runs to 12 residues. CDR3 bases read: TGTGCCAGCAGTACAGGGTACACTGAA. As protein: CASSTGYTE. The full CDR3 protein is CASSTGYTEAFF. Using reference TRBV2 and TRBJ1-1 for the parts outside the CDR3, the full variable domain is EPEVTQTPSHQVTQMGQEVILRCVPISNHLYFYWYRQILGQKVEFLVSFYNNEISEKSEIFDDQFSVERPDGSNFTLKIRSTKLEDSAMYFCASSTGYTEAFFGQGTRLTVV.

Concerning this clone: The sequence runs out 3 residues before the end of the CDR3; the remainder is reconstructed from the germline J gene. The chain links TRBV7-6 to TRBJ2-3; TRBD1 agrees at 12 bases. V dropped 6 bases and J dropped 4; count of bases not matched to a gene: 11. Germline V CDR1 and CDR2: SGHVS, FNYEAQ. The CDR3 extends over 17 amino acids. The CDR3 protein is CASSTGDGTGGADTQYF. CDR3 DNA, as far as it was read: TGTGCCAGCAGTACCGGAGACGGGACAGGGGGCGCAGATACG. The full variable domain, with the rest looked up from reference TRBV7-6 and TRBJ2-3, is GAGVSQSPRYKVTKRGQDVALRCDPISGHVSLYWYRQALGQGPEFLTYFNYEAQQDKSGLPNDRFSAERPEGSISTLTIQRTEQRDSAMYRCASSTGDGTGGADTQYFGPGTRLTVL.

On this clone itself: The sequence runs out 3 residues before the end of the CDR3; the remainder is reconstructed from the germline J gene. V and J are TRBV7-3 and TRBJ2-3; no firm D call. This CDR3 region has 14 residues. Germline V gene data show CDR1 as SGHTA and CDR2 as FQGTGA. Trimming pared 3 bases from V and 5 bases from J, leaving 12 bases between. This CDR3 reads CASSFSSQLDTQYF. CDR3 DNA (partial): TGTGCCAGCAGCTTCAGTAGCCAATTAGATACG.

CDR3 DNA (partial): TGTGCCAGCAGCTTTTTGGGGACAGAGGTTTATCGT. This encodes CASSFLGTEVYR. The CDR3 as a whole reads CASSFLGTEVYRQYF. The chain joins TRBV7-6 to TRBJ2-4; 7 nucleotides line up with TRBD1. The CDR3 extends 3 residues past the end of the read, so its final part is completed from the germline J gene. The CDR3 spans 15 residues. Germline V gene data show CDR1 as SGHVS and CDR2 as FNYEAQ.

With respect to this clone: The read stops 3 residues short of the end of the CDR3; the missing end is completed from the germline J gene. The chain links TRBV6-1 to TRBJ2-7; tentative D call: TRBD1 (6 bases). The CDR3 contains 15 residues. Germline lookup yields CDR1 MNHNS and CDR2 SASEGT. Trimming removed 4 bases at V and 3 bases at J, with 16 bases between. CDR3 bases read: TGTGCCAGCAGTGCCCAGACAGGCTCAAGCTACGAG. Protein sequence: CASSAQTGSSYE. The full CDR3 protein is CASSAQTGSSYEQYF.

To note about this clone: The read is 3 residues too short to cover the CDR3 end, so that end is filled in from the germline J gene. The gene calls are TRBV30 and TRBJ2-6; tentatively, D is TRBD1 (6 bases). The ends were cut back, 2 bases at V and 0 bases at J, with 8 bases in the middle. The CDR3 runs to 15 residues. Germline assignment: CDR1 GTSNPN and CDR2 SVGIG (reference sequence). CDR3 sequence: CAWSRDISGANVLTF. Incomplete CDR3 DNA: TGTGCCTGGAGTCGGGACATCTCTGGGGCCAACGTC.

Comments on this clone: The CDR3 end is not reached by the read, which stops 3 residues before it; the germline J gene fills it in. The rearrangement joins TRBV18 to TRBJ2-2; D may be TRBD1 (6 bases). The CDR3 is made up of 16 amino acids. Germline CDR1 is KGHSH and CDR2 is LQKENI. Trimming removed 1 base from V and 4 bases from J, with 13 bases in between. The covered CDR3 bases are TGTGCCAGCTCACCACGGCAGGGGCTGGGCACCGGGGAG. Its protein is CASSPRQGLGTGE. The entire CDR3 is CASSPRQGLGTGELFF.

Details on this clone: A junction boundary mismatches the germline segment, possibly from a read error. The CDR3 extends 3 residues past the end of the read, so its final part is completed from the germline J gene. Other DNA sequences in this specimen translate into the identical CDR3. The genes are TRBV19 and TRBJ1-3; possible D gene TRBD1, 5 bases. This CDR3 has 15 amino acids. The V gene's germline CDR1 is LNHDA and CDR2 SQIVND (reference sequence). This CDR3 reads CASSNGHLSGNTIYF. CDR3 DNA (partial): TGTGCCAGTAGTAACGGACACCTCTCTGGAAACACG. Using reference TRBV19 and TRBJ1-3 for the parts outside the CDR3, the full variable domain is DGGITQSPKYLFRKEGQNVTLSCEQNLNHDAMYWYRQDPGQGLRLIYYSQIVNDFQKGDIAEGYSVSREKKESFPLTVTSAQKNPTAFYLCASSNGHLSGNTIYFGEGSWLTVV.

With regard to this clone: Read coverage stops 3 residues before the CDR3 terminus; the germline J gene supplies the remainder. This chain connects TRBV19 to TRBJ2-3; D gene ambiguous. The germline gives CDR1 LNHDA, CDR2 SQIVND (reference sequence). This CDR3 has 12 amino acids. The DNA read from the CDR3 is TGTGCCAGTAGTGAAGGGTCCATGGCG. Amino acids: CASSEGSMA. The whole CDR3 protein is CASSEGSMAQYF.

About this clone: Read sequence stops 3 residues before the CDR3 end, and the germline J gene provides the missing end. The chain has TRBV19 and TRBJ2-3; D possibly corresponds to TRBD2 (5 bases). CDR1 is LNHDA and CDR2 is SQIVND in the germline V gene (reference sequence). The V end lost 6 bases, the J end lost 0 bases, and 16 bases lay between the germline ends. This CDR3 is built from 16 residues. The part of the CDR3 DNA that was read is TGTGCCAGTAGGCCACAGCCGAGGGTTAGCACAGATACG. Its protein product is CASRPQPRVSTDT. In full, the CDR3 is CASRPQPRVSTDTQYF.

With respect to this clone: Coverage ceases 3 residues before the CDR3 finishes, and the germline J gene fills in the end. The chain carries TRBV6-1 and TRBJ2-1; D may be TRBD2 (6 bases). There are 15 residues in the CDR3. CDR1 is MNHNS, CDR2 SASEGT, per germline. V lost 4 bases and J 0 bases, leaving 10 bases between the germline ends. CDR3 bases read: TGTGCCAGCAGTGGGGGGGATGCCTCCTACAATGAG. Protein: CASSGGDASYNE. The entire CDR3 protein is CASSGGDASYNEQFF.

With regard to this clone: Coverage ceases 3 residues before the CDR3 finishes, and the germline J gene fills in the end. V and J are TRBV30 and TRBJ2-3, with D perhaps matching TRBD1 (5 bases). V lost 0 bases and J lost 5, with 15 bases in between. The CDR3 length is 15 residues. Germline CDR1 reads GTSNPN; CDR2 reads SVGIG (reference sequence). The CDR3 loop is CAWSVGLGVGDTQYF. CDR3 bases read: TGTGCCTGGAGTGTTGGTCTAGGGGTGGGAGATACG.

Turning to this clone: The sequence runs out 3 residues before the end of the CDR3; the remainder is reconstructed from the germline J gene. At the DNA level, this CDR3 is encoded by other sequences in the same sample as well. This chain connects TRBV30 to TRBJ1-3; 7 bases line up with TRBD1. This CDR3 has 16 residues. V was clipped by 2 bases and J by 7 bases; unmatched bases: 14. Germline V gives CDR1 GTSNPN, CDR2 SVGIG (reference sequence). The part of the CDR3 DNA that was read is TGTGCCTGGAGTCGACAGGGCGCGACGGCTTGGAACACC. This gives the protein CAWSRQGATAWNT. The full CDR3 sequence reads CAWSRQGATAWNTIYF.

CDR3 sequence reads: CASSASGTGSLSLFF. The DNA read from the CDR3 is TGTGCCAGTAGTGCCTCCGGGACAGGGTCGCTTTCG. The chain uses TRBV19 and TRBJ2-2; 9 nucleotides align to TRBD1. The missing CDR3 end, 3 residues past where the read stops, is filled in from the germline J gene. CDR1 is LNHDA, CDR2 SQIVND, per germline (reference sequence). The CDR3 length is 15 residues.